What follows is one T cell receptor (beta chain) and its context. The source of the sample is a study of blood T cell repertoires in COVID-19. Study background: From the United States, Italy and Spain came samples of acute and convalescent COVID-19. From T cells, B-cell-depleted T cells, or PBMCs came the material, which was cDNA or gDNA.

Assay: immunoSEQ multiplex PCR; the TCRdb copy retains only in-frame clones and omits some. Found here are about 200,000 clones, around four fifths of them singletons; the top ten hold about 0.91%. Losses at the gene ends were 9 bases for V and 6 bases for J; bases not matched to a gene: 7. Germline-derived CDR1 and CDR2 are MNHNY and SVGAGI (reference sequence). The CDR3 is 13 amino acids. Material for sequencing was peripheral blood. This chain uses TRBV6-6 with TRBJ2-1; 8 bases map to TRBD2. The receptor was isolated from a man aged 55-75 years with COVID-19, enrolled during active disease. For the CDR3, the DNA is TGTGCCAGTCAGCGGGAGATCATCAATGAGCAGTTCTTC. This codes for CASQREIINEQFF.